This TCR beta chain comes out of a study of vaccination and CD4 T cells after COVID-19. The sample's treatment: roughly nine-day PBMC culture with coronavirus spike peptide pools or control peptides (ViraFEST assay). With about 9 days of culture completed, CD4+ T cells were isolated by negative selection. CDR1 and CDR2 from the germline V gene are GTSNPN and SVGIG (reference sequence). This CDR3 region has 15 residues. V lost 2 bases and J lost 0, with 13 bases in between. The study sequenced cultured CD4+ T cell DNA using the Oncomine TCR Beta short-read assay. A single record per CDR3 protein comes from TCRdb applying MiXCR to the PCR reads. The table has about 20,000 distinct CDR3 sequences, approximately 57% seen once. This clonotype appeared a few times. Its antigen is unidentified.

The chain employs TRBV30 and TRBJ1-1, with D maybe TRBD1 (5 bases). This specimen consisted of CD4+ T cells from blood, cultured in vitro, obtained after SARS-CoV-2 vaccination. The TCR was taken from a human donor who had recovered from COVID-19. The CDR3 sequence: CAWSSWGGLNTEAFF. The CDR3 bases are TGTGCCTGGAGTAGTTGGGGGGGACTGAACACTGAAGCTTTCTTT.